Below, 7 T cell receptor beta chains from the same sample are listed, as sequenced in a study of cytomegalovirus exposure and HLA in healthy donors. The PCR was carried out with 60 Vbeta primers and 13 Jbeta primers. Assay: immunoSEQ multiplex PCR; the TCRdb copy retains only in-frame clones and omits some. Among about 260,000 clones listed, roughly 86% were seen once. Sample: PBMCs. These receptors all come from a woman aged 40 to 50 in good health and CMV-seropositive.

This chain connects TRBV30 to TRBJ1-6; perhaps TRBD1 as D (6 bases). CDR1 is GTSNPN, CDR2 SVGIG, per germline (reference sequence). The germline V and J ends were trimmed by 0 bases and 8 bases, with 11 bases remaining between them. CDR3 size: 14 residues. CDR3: CAWSVMGAYSPLHF. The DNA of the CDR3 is TGTGCCTGGAGTGTAATGGGGGCCTATTCACCCCTCCACTTT.

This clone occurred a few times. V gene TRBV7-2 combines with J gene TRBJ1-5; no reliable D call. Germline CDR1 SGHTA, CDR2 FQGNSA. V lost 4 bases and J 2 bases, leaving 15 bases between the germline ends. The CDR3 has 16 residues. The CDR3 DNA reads TGTGCCAGCAGCTCACTTGGGCTTTCAGGCAATCAGCCCCAGCATTTT. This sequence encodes CASSSLGLSGNQPQHF.

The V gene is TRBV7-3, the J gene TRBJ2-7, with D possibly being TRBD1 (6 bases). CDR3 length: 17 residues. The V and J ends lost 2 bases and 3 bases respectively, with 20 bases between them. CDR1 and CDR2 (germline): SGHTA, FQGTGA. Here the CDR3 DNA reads TGTGCCAGCAGCTTACCAACCGGACAGCCGAACCACTACGAGCAGTACTTC. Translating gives CASSLPTGQPNHYEQYF.

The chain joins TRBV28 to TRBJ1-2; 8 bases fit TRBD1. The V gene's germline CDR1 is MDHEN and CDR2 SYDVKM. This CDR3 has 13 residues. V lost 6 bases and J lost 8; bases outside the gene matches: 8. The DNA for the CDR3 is TGTGCCAGCAGCTGGACAGGGAGAGACGGCTACACCTTC. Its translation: CASSWTGRDGYTF.

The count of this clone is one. The CDR3 bases are TGTGCCAGCAGTTCCCTCCGGGAGGGCCCAGATACGCAGTATTTT. Translation gives CASSSLREGPDTQYF. The rearrangement links TRBV6-5 to TRBJ2-3, with TRBD2 matching over 8 bases. The CDR3 is 15 amino acids. V lost 4 bases to trimming and J lost 4 bases; unmatched junction nucleotides: 7. Per the germline V gene, CDR1 is MNHEY and CDR2 is SVGAGI.

CDR3 sequence (DNA): TGTGCCAGTAGTACTTACAGTTCCTCACCCCTCCACTTT. Amino acid sequence: CASSTYSSSPLHF. J is TRBJ1-6 and V is TRBV19, with no clear D. The CDR3 extends over 13 amino acids. Deletions cut 4 bases from V and 10 bases from J, with 11 bases between. The germline gives CDR1 LNHDA, CDR2 SQIVND (reference sequence).

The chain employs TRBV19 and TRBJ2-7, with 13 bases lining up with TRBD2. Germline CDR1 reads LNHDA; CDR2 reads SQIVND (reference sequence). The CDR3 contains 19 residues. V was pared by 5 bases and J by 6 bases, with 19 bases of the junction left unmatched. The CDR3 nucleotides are TGTGCCAGTAGTGGGGACGGTAAAGGACTAGCGGGAGAGCATAGCGAGCAGTACTTC. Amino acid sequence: CASSGDGKGLAGEHSEQYF.